This T cell receptor beta chain was sequenced in a study of T cells after posttransplantation cyclophosphamide (dated by TCRdb to the mid-2010s). Turning to the overall study: Using TRB sequencing, the study followed how the T cell repertoire rebuilt after myeloablative bone marrow transplantation with posttransplantation cyclophosphamide given as GVHD prophylaxis. In 3 patients, TRB sequencing was also performed on up to about 3 more blood samples taken 2 to 5.2 years after transplant, and in 4 patients, pretransplant blood was also TRB-sequenced. Blood from all 34 PTCy patients with 1-year posttransplant specimens was subjected to TRB sequencing. TRA and TRB clonality were tightly correlated in 10 or so samples, so subsequent TCR analyses focused on TRB only. Samples from 30 to 45 PTCy-treated patients and over 15 related bone marrow donors of those patients were subjected to antigen receptor sequencing. Public TRB sequences were queried against a database of over 3,600 sequences associated with responses to pathogens, tumor antigens, self-antigens and alloantigens. General findings and caveats noted by the study authors: Across roughly 49 patients, TRB clonality was highly associated with recipient CMV seropositivity and CMV reactivation, and diversity in PTCy patients was similar to diversity in CNI/methotrexate controls. The TRB repertoires of T cells infiltrating skin or the GI tract showed only limited overlap with the TRB repertoires found in blood. At 1-2 months, donor-recipient similarity was low but rose over the first year, and the later blood repertoires were often dominated by donor CD8+ memory clones.

TRB sequencing was run on genomic DNA with either the immunoSEQ assay at survey resolution or the hsTCRB kit. The study's processing was this. Initial read processing used immunoSEQ software, and repertoire analyses used the LymphoSeq R package. For each TRB dataset, clonality was calculated as 1 minus normalized Shannon entropy, and the Gini coefficient was computed as well. To infer phenotypes in unsorted samples, TRB sequences from sorted subsets of the recipient or donor were mapped onto the unsorted samples of the same recipient. Sourced from immuneACCESS, this table was stored by TCRdb with only in-frame sequences that have V and J called. A share of the clones is absent; for the studies checked, an unresolved V gene accounts for under half, and the remainder has no known explanation. V, J and clone size reflect that table, while D and trimming were determined from the DNA. This sample has 31,000 or so clones in its table, and 91% of those were observed once. The ten largest clones represent 0.1% of the sample.

About this clone itself: It lacks a known antigen. Base qualities are not at hand, and no much larger clone is one base apart.

Viable CD3+CD4+ or CD3+CD8+ cells that were CCR7+CD45RA+CD45RO-CD95-CD27+CD28+ were defined as naive T cells. Peripheral blood samples were provided by related bone marrow donors on the day of marrow donation. Mononuclear cells from peripheral blood and bone marrow were separated by Ficoll-Hypaque density centrifugation and then cryopreserved. Sorting of CD4+ and CD8+ T cells, including naive and memory subsets, was performed by FACS on a FACSAria II. Source material: naive CD4+ T cells sorted from blood. This sequence was found in a man aged 30 to 45 in good health and a related stem cell transplant donor.

The DNA sequence is TGTGCCACCAGCAGGGGAACAGGAGCGGGGGGGCTTGAGACCCAGTACTTC. Its translation is CATSRGTGAGGLETQYF. The chain is assembled from TRBV15 and TRBJ2-5; TRBD2 fits 10 bases in the junction. The V end gives up 3 bases and the J end 5 bases, leaving 12 bases in the junction not matched to a gene. Looking up the germline V gene (reference sequence) yields CDR1 LNHNV and CDR2 YYDKDF. From the cysteine up to the phenylalanine, the CDR3 has a length of 17 residues. Kept here is only the CDR3 DNA, which spans 51 bases and is read in frame from base 1.